This record looks at one TCR beta chain sequence and its context. Its specificity is not known. The CDR3 is 14 amino acids. Germline V lookup: CDR1 LNHNV, CDR2 YYDKDF (reference sequence). With 4 bases clipped from V and 1 base from J, the junction kept 4 bases outside the gene matches. These data belong to a study of T cells in narcolepsy. About the research overall: Healthy controls were enrolled alongside patients with narcolepsy type 1 or type 2.

Points from the study as a whole: Reportedly, autoreactive clonotypes were serially detected in patients' blood but not controls'. Comparing one patient's CSF and blood CD4+ clonotypes highlighted HCRT- and TRIB2-specific autoreactive clonotypes.

The repertoire was sequenced with immunoSEQ multiplex PCR; TCRdb's copy has only in-frame clones and lacks some. The repertoire holds approximately 17,000 clones, with around 77% as singletons. The genes are TRBV15 and TRBJ2-7; 7 nucleotides match TRBD1. The sequence derives from a human donor with narcolepsy. The sequenced sample was CD45RA- memory CD8+ T cells from PBMCs. The CDR3 loop reads CATSKVTGSYEQYF. CDR3 DNA sequence: TGTGCCACCAGCAAAGTGACAGGGTCCTACGAGCAGTACTTC. The variable domain in full, completed from reference TRBV15 and TRBJ2-7, reads DAMVIQNPRYQVTQFGKPVTLSCSQTLNHNVMYWYQQKSSQAPKLLFHYYDKDFNNEADTPDNFQSRRPNTSFCFLDIRSPGLGDTAMYLCATSKVTGSYEQYFGPGTRLTVT.